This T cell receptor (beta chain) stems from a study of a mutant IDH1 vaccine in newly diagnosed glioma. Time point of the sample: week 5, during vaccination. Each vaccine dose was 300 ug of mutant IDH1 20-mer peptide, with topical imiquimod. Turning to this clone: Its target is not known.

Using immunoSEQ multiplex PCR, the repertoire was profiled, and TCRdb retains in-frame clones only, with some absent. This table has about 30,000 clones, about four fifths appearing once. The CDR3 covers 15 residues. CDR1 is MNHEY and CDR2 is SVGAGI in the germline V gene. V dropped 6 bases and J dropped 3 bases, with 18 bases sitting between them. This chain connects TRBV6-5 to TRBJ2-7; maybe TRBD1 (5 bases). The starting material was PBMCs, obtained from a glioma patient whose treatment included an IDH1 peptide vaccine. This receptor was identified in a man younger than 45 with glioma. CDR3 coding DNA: TGTGCCAGCAGAGGCAGGGATCCCCGAATCTACGAGCAGTACTTC. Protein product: CASRGRDPRIYEQYF.